A single sample is the source of the 23 T cell receptor beta chains below, sequenced in a study of T cell responses to AZD1222 COVID-19 vaccine. Sequencing was performed with immunoSEQ multiplex PCR; in TCRdb, only in-frame clones are kept and a portion is missing. This table holds fewer than 120,000 clones, approximately 92% found once. The material sequenced was peripheral blood, taken 28 days after the second AZD1222 dose. Receptors originate from an adult who received the AZD1222 COVID-19 vaccine.

V is TRBV24-1 and J is TRBJ2-2, with a weak D call TRBD1 (5 bases). The CDR3 spans 14 residues. The germline V gene has CDR1 KGHDR and CDR2 SFDVKD. Between the trimmed V and J ends, which lost 6 bases and 5 bases, there was a span of 12 bases. The CDR3 nucleotides read TGTGCCACCAGTAGTTATCGACAGACCGGGGAGCTGTTTTTT. It translates to CATSSYRQTGELFF.

On this clone itself: The same CDR3 is also encoded by other DNA sequences in this sample. The chain recombines TRBV11-3 with TRBJ1-6, with 10 bases matching TRBD1. CDR3 size: 14 residues. The germline V gene has CDR1 SGHNT and CDR2 YENEEA. With 5 bases clipped from V and 7 bases from J, the junction kept 2 bases outside the gene matches. The CDR3 protein is CASSLGQGNSPLHF. The CDR3, as DNA: TGTGCCAGCAGCCTGGGACAGGGGAATTCACCCCTCCACTTT.

As to this clone: Germline and junction disagree at one end, which may indicate a read error. The gene calls are TRBV7-2 and TRBJ1-2; D remains unclear. Germline V gene sequence: CDR1 SGHTA, CDR2 FQGNSA. The CDR3 sequence is 14 residues long. The DNA of the CDR3 is TGTGCCAGCAGCTTTGTTCAAGCTAACGATGGCTACACCTTC. This codes for CASSFVQANDGYTF. Combining the CDR3 with reference TRBV7-2 and TRBJ1-2 gives the whole variable domain GAGVSQSPSNKVTEKGKDVELRCDPISGHTALYWYRQSLGQGLEFLIYFQGNSAPDKSGLPSDRFSAERTGGSVSTLTIQRTQQEDSAVYLCASSFVQANDGYTFGSGTRLTVV.

This chain joins TRBV5-5 and TRBJ1-2; 9 bases fit TRBD1. Trimming cost V 5 bases and J 3 bases; bases outside gene matches: 2. In germline, CDR1 is SGHKS, CDR2 YYEKEE (reference sequence). The CDR3 spans 13 residues. CDR3 loop: CASRRTGDYGYTF. The CDR3 coding sequence is TGTGCCAGCAGACGGACAGGGGACTATGGCTACACCTTC.

The rearrangement uses TRBV9 and TRBJ2-2; 8 nucleotides agree with TRBD1. Germline assignment: CDR1 SGDLS and CDR2 YYNGEE. Trimming at V came to 0 bases and at J to 7 bases, leaving 5 bases not matched to a gene. This CDR3 comprises 15 residues. The CDR3 is CASSVATGGIGELFF. As DNA, the CDR3 is TGTGCCAGCAGCGTAGCAACAGGGGGGATCGGGGAGCTGTTTTTT.

V and J are TRBV19 and TRBJ1-1; no definite D call. The CDR3 contains 13 residues. V was shortened by 3 bases and J by 3 bases, with 8 bases between the two germline ends. The V gene's germline CDR1 is LNHDA and CDR2 SQIVND (reference sequence). The CDR3 loop is CASSIRRYTEAFF. CDR3 bases: TGTGCCAGTAGTATTCGCCGGTACACTGAAGCTTTCTTT. The full variable domain, in which reference TRBV19 and TRBJ1-1 provide the parts outside the CDR3, is DGGITQSPKYLFRKEGQNVTLSCEQNLNHDAMYWYRQDPGQGLRLIYYSQIVNDFQKGDIAEGYSVSREKKESFPLTVTSAQKNPTAFYLCASSIRRYTEAFFGQGTRLTVV.

Turning to this clone: Different DNA sequences within this sample yield the same CDR3. The CDR3 spells CASSLAGGTGELFF. The CDR3, as DNA: TGCGCCAGCAGCTTGGCGGGTGGTACCGGGGAGCTGTTTTTT. The chain is built from TRBV5-1 and TRBJ2-2; D is unresolved. V was trimmed by 0 bases and J by 5 bases, leaving 8 bases between them. Germline V lookup: CDR1 SGHRS, CDR2 YFSETQ. The CDR3 is 14 residues long.

The J gene is TRBJ2-5, the V gene TRBV6-2 or TRBV6-3; D is unresolved. CDR3 length: 14 amino acids. Germline CDR1 MNHEY, CDR2 SVGEGT. V lost 0 bases to trimming and J lost 0 bases, with 5 bases between them. The CDR3 sequence: CASSYSPNQETQYF. DNA for the CDR3: TGTGCCAGCAGTTACTCCCCCAACCAAGAGACCCAGTACTTC.

The chain links TRBV11-2 to TRBJ2-3, with D perhaps matching TRBD1 (6 bases). The V end was cut by 5 bases, the J end by 0 bases, with 15 bases between. There are 16 residues in the CDR3. CDR1 SGHAT and CDR2 FQNNGV come from the germline V gene. CDR3 amino acids: CASSRRSGTSTDTQYF. The CDR3 DNA sequence: TGTGCCAGCAGCCGCAGATCCGGGACAAGCACAGATACGCAGTATTTT. The full variable domain, rest sourced from reference TRBV11-2 and TRBJ2-3, is EAGVAQSPRYKIIEKRQSVAFWCNPISGHATLYWYQQILGQGPKLLIQFQNNGVVDDSQLPKDRFSAERLKGVDSTLKIQPAKLEDSAVYLCASSRRSGTSTDTQYFGPGTRLTVL.

The CDR3 spells CASSLMGVYNSPLHF. The CDR3 nucleotides are TGTGCCAGCAGCCTAATGGGGGTCTATAATTCACCCCTCCACTTT. The J gene is TRBJ1-6, the V gene TRBV7-9; D possibly corresponds to TRBD1 (5 bases). The V end lost 5 bases, the J end lost 3 bases, and 11 bases lay between the germline ends. CDR3 length: 15 residues. CDR1 is SEHNR, CDR2 FQNEAQ, per germline (reference sequence). The variable domain in full, with the rest retrieved from reference TRBV7-9 and TRBJ1-6, is DTGVSQNPRHKITKRGQNVTFRCDPISEHNRLYWYRQTLGQGPEFLTYFQNEAQLEKSRLLSDRFSAERPKGSFSTLEIQRTEQGDSAMYLCASSLMGVYNSPLHFGNGTRLTVT.

The J gene is TRBJ1-2, the V gene TRBV29-1, with D uncertain. This CDR3 has 14 residues. Germline V gives CDR1 SQVTM, CDR2 ANQGSEA. Trimming stripped 4 bases from V and 2 bases from J, with 14 bases between. The CDR3 nucleotides are TGCAGCGTTGTGTCGGGAATTACCAACTATGGCTACACCTTC. Translated: CSVVSGITNYGYTF.

The J gene is TRBJ2-7, the V gene TRBV5-1; D remains ambiguous. Per germline, CDR1 SGHRS and CDR2 YFSETQ. The CDR3 spans 16 residues. V was clipped by 3 bases and J by 0 bases, with 16 bases between them. CDR3 sequence (DNA): TGCGCCAGCAGCTCCCTGACAACTCCGGCCTCCTACGAGCAGTACTTC. Its translation: CASSSLTTPASYEQYF. The full variable domain, its missing parts supplied by reference TRBV5-1 and TRBJ2-7, is KAGVTQTPRYLIKTRGQQVTLSCSPISGHRSVSWYQQTPGQGLQFLFEYFSETQRNKGNFPGRFSGRQFSNSRSEMNVSTLELGDSALYLCASSSLTTPASYEQYFGPGTRLTVT.

This clone was seen once. The CDR3 loop is CASSDGQLHQETQYF. The DNA for the CDR3 is TGTGCCAGCAGTGACGGACAGCTCCACCAAGAGACCCAGTACTTC. The chain is built from TRBV6-4 and TRBJ2-5, with D tentatively TRBD1 (6 bases). Germline V CDR1 and CDR2: MRHNA, SNTAGT. This CDR3 has 15 residues. V was trimmed by 2 bases and J by 0 bases, leaving 10 bases between them.

V gene TRBV6-4 combines with J gene TRBJ1-6; TRBD1 matches at 9 bases. V dropped 6 bases and J dropped 9; count of bases not matched to a gene: 3. The CDR3 is 13 residues long. Germline assignment: CDR1 MRHNA and CDR2 SNTAGT. CDR3 DNA: TGTGCCAGCAGAGAGACAGGGGGTTCACCCCTCCACTTT. The encoded protein is CASRETGGSPLHF.

V gene TRBV5-5 combines with J gene TRBJ2-7, with D possibly TRBD1 on 5 matching bases. The germline V and J ends were trimmed by 2 bases and 4 bases, with 13 bases remaining between them. Germline-derived CDR1 and CDR2 are SGHKS and YYEKEE (reference sequence). The CDR3 covers 14 residues. CDR3: CASSFQGSWYEQYF. The CDR3 bases are TGTGCCAGCAGCTTCCAGGGAAGCTGGTACGAGCAGTACTTC.

The gene calls are TRBV29-1 and TRBJ1-2; possibly TRBD1 for D (6 bases). Trimming took 4 bases from V and 4 from J, leaving 16 bases between them. Germline CDR1 and CDR2: SQVTM and ANQGSEA. CDR3 size: 14 residues. The CDR3 spells CSVAPGGSVYGYTF. Here the CDR3 DNA reads TGCAGCGTTGCCCCTGGGGGCAGTGTCTATGGCTACACCTTC.

The gene calls are TRBV11-2 and TRBJ2-1; no definite D call. V lost 4 bases to trimming and J lost 0 bases, with 10 bases between them. The germline V gene encodes CDR1 SGHAT and CDR2 FQNNGV. CDR3 length equals 15 residues. CDR3 in amino acids: CASSSSPVSYNEQFF. In nucleotides, the CDR3 is TGTGCCAGCAGCTCCTCACCGGTCTCCTACAATGAGCAGTTCTTC.

The chain recombines TRBV5-4 with TRBJ2-7, with D maybe TRBD1 (7 bases). From germline, CDR1 is SGHNT and CDR2 YYREEE (reference sequence). The CDR3 sequence is 14 residues long. Trimming removed 6 bases at V and 4 bases at J, with 17 bases between. The CDR3 loop is CASTMMQGGYEQYF. DNA of the CDR3: TGTGCCAGCACCATGATGCAGGGGGGATACGAGCAGTACTTC.

The chain joins TRBV19 to TRBJ2-3; 8 nucleotides line up with TRBD1. Per the germline V gene, CDR1 is LNHDA and CDR2 is SQIVND (reference sequence). CDR3 length: 13 residues. After removal of 6 bases from V and 3 bases from J, the junction contained 2 bases not matched to a gene. CDR3 protein: CASSQGATDTQYF. Here the CDR3 DNA reads TGTGCCAGTAGCCAGGGGGCGACAGATACGCAGTATTTT. Full variable domain (missing parts from reference TRBV19 and TRBJ2-3): DGGITQSPKYLFRKEGQNVTLSCEQNLNHDAMYWYRQDPGQGLRLIYYSQIVNDFQKGDIAEGYSVSREKKESFPLTVTSAQKNPTAFYLCASSQGATDTQYFGPGTRLTVL.

This chain links TRBV7-2 with TRBJ1-1; no clear D. Per the germline V gene, CDR1 is SGHTA and CDR2 is FQGNSA. The CDR3 is made up of 13 amino acids. V shed 2 bases and J shed 2 bases, with 6 bases lying between them. In DNA, the CDR3 is TGTGCCAGCAGCTTATTCGTAAACACTGAAGCTTTCTTT. It encodes CASSLFVNTEAFF.

This clone was seen only once. The V gene is TRBV6-2 or TRBV6-3, the J gene TRBJ1-1; D is perhaps TRBD1 (5 bases). V lost 2 bases and J 0 bases, leaving 16 bases between the germline ends. Germline-derived CDR1 and CDR2 are MNHEY and SVGEGT. The CDR3 is 17 amino acids. This chain's CDR3 is CASSYAAGKPLNTEAFF. The CDR3, as DNA: TGTGCCAGCAGTTACGCGGCAGGGAAGCCCCTGAACACTGAAGCTTTCTTT.

The chain links TRBV29-1 to TRBJ1-1; no firm D call. Between the trimmed V and J ends, which lost 7 bases and 4 bases, there was a span of 16 bases. This CDR3 region has 13 residues. CDR1 is SQVTM and CDR2 is ANQGSEA in the germline V gene. CDR3 loop: CSAHQPLGTEAFF. In DNA form, the CDR3 reads TGCAGCGCACATCAGCCGCTGGGCACTGAAGCTTTCTTT. The whole variable domain, remainder taken from reference TRBV29-1 and TRBJ1-1, is SAVISQKPSRDICQRGTSLTIQCQVDSQVTMMFWYRQQPGQSLTLIATANQGSEATYESGFVIDKFPISRPNLTFSTLTVSNMSPEDSSIYLCSAHQPLGTEAFFGQGTRLTVV.

The rearrangement uses TRBV7-2 and TRBJ2-6; D remains ambiguous. Looked up from germline, CDR1 is SGHTA and CDR2 is FQGNSA. Trimming took off 6 bases at V and 6 bases at J, with 12 bases between the two ends. The CDR3 is 14 amino acids. The CDR3 DNA sequence: TGTGCCAGCAGTGTACACCCCGAGGCCAACGTCCTGACTTTC. It is translated as CASSVHPEANVLTF.